A selection of T cell receptor beta chains follows, all from one sample in a study of blood T cell repertoires in COVID-19. Only in-frame clones appear in the TCRdb table, and some are missing; sequencing was by immunoSEQ multiplex PCR. Of fewer than 250,000 clones in the sample, 90% were seen once. Sequenced: PBMCs or T cells enriched from blood (not recorded which). Source of these receptors: a man aged 25-45 years who had been exposed to COVID-19. Both conserved end residues are part of each CDR3. The D gene is left open where the match is weak. Where a row states a size, it is once, few, many or the class of an expanded clone; other rows omit it.

j_gene: TRBJ2-7
d_gene: NA
len: 14
abundance: NA
v_gene: TRBV21-1
CDR3aa: CASSRDRASYEQYF
CDR3nt: TGTGCCAGCAGCAGGGACAGAGCGTCCTACGAGCAGTACTTC

j_gene: TRBJ1-4
d_gene: TRBD1
len: 15
abundance: NA
v_gene: TRBV5-6
CDR3aa: CASSLGGQSNEKLFF
CDR3nt: TGTGCCAGCAGCTTGGGGGGACAGAGTAATGAAAAACTGTTTTTT

j_gene: TRBJ1-1
d_gene: TRBD1
len: 13
abundance: NA
v_gene: TRBV12-3/TRBV12-4
CDR3aa: CASRGTGTSEAFF
CDR3nt: TGTGCCAGCAGGGGGACAGGGACCTCTGAAGCTTTCTTT

j_gene: TRBJ1-4
d_gene: TRBD1
len: 13
abundance: NA
v_gene: TRBV14
CDR3aa: CASSRSQGEKLFF
CDR3nt: TGTGCCAGCAGCCGCTCACAGGGGGAAAAACTGTTTTTT

j_gene: TRBJ1-4
d_gene: NA
len: 15
abundance: NA
v_gene: TRBV18
CDR3aa: CASSYGVPTNEKLFF
CDR3nt: TGTGCCAGCTCTTACGGTGTCCCAACTAATGAAAAACTGTTTTTT

j_gene: TRBJ2-1
d_gene: NA
len: 14
abundance: once
v_gene: TRBV7-8
CDR3aa: CASSLAQLYNEQFF
CDR3nt: TGTGCCAGCAGCTTAGCACAGCTCTACAATGAGCAGTTCTTC

j_gene: TRBJ2-3
d_gene: NA
len: 15
abundance: NA
v_gene: TRBV7-3
CDR3aa: CASSFRGAYTDTQYF
CDR3nt: TGTGCCAGCAGCTTCAGGGGGGCGTACACAGATACGCAGTATTTT

j_gene: TRBJ1-6
d_gene: NA
len: 17
abundance: NA
v_gene: TRBV4-1
CDR3aa: CASSLTRDRSVGSPLHF
CDR3nt: TGCGCCAGCAGCCTTACCAGAGACAGGAGTGTTGGTTCACCCCTCCACTTT

j_gene: TRBJ1-4
d_gene: NA
len: 15
abundance: NA
v_gene: TRBV5-4
CDR3aa: CASSSNGGGEEKLFF
CDR3nt: TGTGCCAGCAGCTCAAACGGGGGGGGAGAAGAAAAACTGTTTTTT

j_gene: TRBJ2-7
d_gene: TRBD2
len: 18
abundance: NA
v_gene: TRBV4-2
CDR3aa: CASSLGLAGSTRVYEQYF
CDR3nt: TGTGCCAGCAGCCTAGGACTAGCGGGGTCAACCAGGGTATACGAGCAGTACTTC

j_gene: TRBJ1-1
d_gene: NA
len: 14
abundance: NA
v_gene: TRBV2
CDR3aa: CASSEREFYTEAFF
CDR3nt: TGTGCCAGCAGTGAGCGGGAGTTCTACACTGAAGCTTTCTTT

j_gene: TRBJ1-4
d_gene: TRBD1
len: 16
abundance: few
v_gene: TRBV5-5
CDR3aa: CASSLTLDRAAEKLFF
CDR3nt: TGTGCCAGCAGCTTGACACTCGACAGGGCTGCCGAAAAACTGTTTTTT

j_gene: TRBJ2-1
d_gene: TRBD1
len: 15
abundance: NA
v_gene: TRBV9
CDR3aa: CASSFLGTGNNEQFF
CDR3nt: TGTGCCAGCAGCTTCTTAGGGACAGGAAACAATGAGCAGTTCTTC

j_gene: TRBJ2-4
d_gene: NA
len: 14
abundance: NA
v_gene: TRBV5-4
CDR3aa: CASSLSGTINIQYF
CDR3nt: TGTGCCAGCAGCCTAAGCGGGACAATAAACATTCAGTACTTC

j_gene: TRBJ1-4
d_gene: NA
len: 17
abundance: NA
v_gene: TRBV30
CDR3aa: CAWSVPVAESTNEKLFF
CDR3nt: TGTGCCTGGAGTGTCCCGGTGGCGGAATCAACTAATGAAAAACTGTTTTTT

j_gene: TRBJ1-1
d_gene: TRBD1
len: 14
abundance: NA
v_gene: TRBV18
CDR3aa: CASSSGQGVTEAFF
CDR3nt: TGTGCCAGCTCATCCGGACAGGGTGTCACTGAAGCTTTCTTT

j_gene: TRBJ1-1
d_gene: NA
len: 14
abundance: once
v_gene: TRBV19
CDR3aa: CASSPGQGNTEAFF
CDR3nt: TGTGCCAGTAGTCCCGGTCAGGGTAACACTGAAGCTTTCTTT

j_gene: TRBJ2-7
d_gene: TRBD2
len: 14
abundance: NA
v_gene: TRBV5-6
CDR3aa: CASSFRTRSNEQYF
CDR3nt: TGTGCCAGCAGCTTCAGGACTAGATCTAACGAGCAGTACTTC

j_gene: TRBJ2-5
d_gene: NA
len: 14
abundance: NA
v_gene: TRBV19
CDR3aa: CASSTGQGGETQYF
CDR3nt: TGTGCCAGTAGTACTGGACAGGGAGGGGAGACCCAGTACTTC

j_gene: TRBJ2-2
d_gene: NA
len: 14
abundance: NA
v_gene: TRBV11-3
CDR3aa: CASSLQTNTGELFF
CDR3nt: TGTGCCAGCAGCTTACAGACGAACACCGGGGAGCTGTTTTTT

j_gene: TRBJ1-3
d_gene: TRBD1
len: 16
abundance: NA
v_gene: TRBV4-1
CDR3aa: CASSLKGARSGNTIYF
CDR3nt: TGCGCCAGCAGCCTCAAGGGGGCTCGGTCTGGAAACACCATATATTTT

j_gene: TRBJ1-2
d_gene: TRBD1
len: 17
abundance: NA
v_gene: TRBV30
CDR3aa: CAWLPLEPGQNNYGYTF
CDR3nt: TGTGCCTGGCTCCCATTGGAACCGGGACAGAATAACTATGGCTACACCTTC

j_gene: TRBJ1-5
d_gene: TRBD1
len: 17
abundance: NA
v_gene: TRBV7-8
CDR3aa: CASSADRPGFWNQPQHF
CDR3nt: TGTGCCAGCAGCGCGGACAGGCCGGGTTTCTGGAATCAGCCCCAGCATTTT

j_gene: TRBJ2-3
d_gene: TRBD2
len: 18
abundance: NA
v_gene: TRBV5-4
CDR3aa: CASSLLTSGATYTDTQYF
CDR3nt: TGTGCCAGCAGCTTGTTAACTAGCGGTGCAACTTACACAGATACGCAGTATTTT

j_gene: TRBJ2-7
d_gene: NA
len: 12
abundance: once
v_gene: TRBV3-1/TRBV3-2
CDR3aa: CASSQGGYEQYF
CDR3nt: TGTGCCAGCAGCCAGGGCGGGTACGAGCAGTACTTC

j_gene: TRBJ2-2
d_gene: NA
len: 15
abundance: NA
v_gene: TRBV7-7
CDR3aa: CASSLEGPGAGELFF
CDR3nt: TGTGCCAGCAGCTTAGAGGGCCCAGGGGCCGGGGAGCTGTTTTTT

j_gene: TRBJ2-2
d_gene: TRBD2
len: 22
abundance: NA
v_gene: TRBV4-3
CDR3aa: CASSQPSGTSGGAGIMRGELFF
CDR3nt: TGCGCCAGCAGCCAACCCTCCGGGACTAGCGGGGGGGCCGGAATCATGCGCGGGGAGCTGTTTTTT

j_gene: TRBJ2-5
d_gene: NA
len: 14
abundance: NA
v_gene: TRBV25-1
CDR3aa: CASSELKIVETQYF
CDR3nt: TGTGCCAGCAGTGAATTAAAGATAGTGGAGACCCAGTACTTC

j_gene: TRBJ2-3
d_gene: TRBD1
len: 15
abundance: NA
v_gene: TRBV27
CDR3aa: CASSLGDRERDTQYF
CDR3nt: TGTGCCAGCAGTTTGGGGGACAGGGAGAGGGATACGCAGTATTTT

j_gene: TRBJ2-1
d_gene: NA
len: 18
abundance: NA
v_gene: TRBV18
CDR3aa: CASSQGGVYRPSYNEQFF
CDR3nt: TGTGCCAGCTCTCAAGGAGGGGTGTATCGACCCTCCTACAATGAGCAGTTCTTC

j_gene: TRBJ2-6
d_gene: TRBD1
len: 16
abundance: NA
v_gene: TRBV2
CDR3aa: CASRGDRESGANVLTF
CDR3nt: TGTGCCAGCAGGGGGGACAGGGAATCTGGGGCCAACGTCCTGACTTTC

j_gene: TRBJ2-1
d_gene: NA
len: 13
abundance: NA
v_gene: TRBV24-1
CDR3aa: CATSDLLDSGQFF
CDR3nt: TGTGCCACCAGTGATTTGCTTGATTCAGGGCAGTTCTTC

j_gene: TRBJ1-2
d_gene: TRBD1
len: 14
abundance: NA
v_gene: TRBV2
CDR3aa: CASSERDSNYGYTF
CDR3nt: TGTGCCAGCAGCGAGAGGGACAGTAACTATGGCTACACCTTC

j_gene: TRBJ1-2
d_gene: NA
len: 14
abundance: NA
v_gene: TRBV4-3
CDR3aa: CASSVQVANYGYTF
CDR3nt: TGCGCCAGCAGCGTACAGGTAGCTAACTATGGCTACACCTTC

j_gene: TRBJ1-5
d_gene: TRBD1
len: 16
abundance: NA
v_gene: TRBV2
CDR3aa: CASRISLGTGHQPQHF
CDR3nt: TGTGCCAGCAGGATCTCGCTTGGGACAGGTCATCAGCCCCAGCATTTT

j_gene: TRBJ2-3
d_gene: TRBD1
len: 16
abundance: NA
v_gene: TRBV4-1
CDR3aa: CASSQVRDRGADTQYF
CDR3nt: TGCGCCAGCAGCCAAGTGCGGGACAGGGGGGCAGATACGCAGTATTTT

j_gene: TRBJ2-1
d_gene: NA
len: 12
abundance: once
v_gene: TRBV11-2
CDR3aa: CASSLAGRMLFF
CDR3nt: TGTGCCAGCAGCTTGGCGGGACGGATGTTGTTCTTC

j_gene: TRBJ2-5
d_gene: TRBD2
len: 15
abundance: NA
v_gene: TRBV5-4
CDR3aa: CASSPSGGPGETQYF
CDR3nt: TGTGCCAGCAGCCCCAGCGGGGGGCCGGGGGAGACCCAGTACTTC

j_gene: TRBJ1-6
d_gene: NA
len: 14
abundance: NA
v_gene: TRBV6-4
CDR3aa: CASSDGSPNSPLHF
CDR3nt: TGTGCCAGCAGTGACGGGAGCCCTAATTCACCCCTCCACTTT

j_gene: TRBJ2-7
d_gene: NA
len: 15
abundance: NA
v_gene: TRBV4-3
CDR3aa: CASSHERGGIYEQYF
CDR3nt: TGCGCCAGCAGCCACGAACGCGGGGGCATCTACGAGCAGTACTTC

j_gene: TRBJ2-7
d_gene: NA
len: 14
abundance: NA
v_gene: TRBV5-1
CDR3aa: CASSFRGAVYEQYF
CDR3nt: TGCGCCAGCAGCTTCCGGGGGGCAGTTTACGAGCAGTACTTC

j_gene: TRBJ1-3
d_gene: NA
len: 18
abundance: NA
v_gene: TRBV1
CDR3aa: CTSKKAGQGCVAGNTIYF
CDR3nt: TGCACCAGCAAAAAAGCAGGACAGGGTTGTGTGGCAGGAAACACCATATATTTT

j_gene: TRBJ1-4
d_gene: TRBD1
len: 14
abundance: NA
v_gene: TRBV30
CDR3aa: CAWSDGTGNKKLFF
CDR3nt: TGTGCCTGGAGTGATGGGACAGGGAATAAAAAACTGTTTTTT

j_gene: TRBJ2-3
d_gene: NA
len: 13
abundance: NA
v_gene: TRBV2
CDR3aa: CASTGGPGDTQYF
CDR3nt: TGTGCCAGCACCGGGGGGCCCGGGGATACGCAGTATTTT

j_gene: TRBJ2-7
d_gene: TRBD1
len: 15
abundance: NA
v_gene: TRBV27
CDR3aa: CASSFRGDRVYEQYF
CDR3nt: TGTGCCAGCAGTTTCCGGGGGGACAGGGTCTACGAGCAGTACTTC

j_gene: TRBJ1-5
d_gene: NA
len: 15
abundance: NA
v_gene: TRBV19
CDR3aa: CASSIGQGSNQPQHF
CDR3nt: TGTGCCAGTAGTATCGGGCAGGGAAGCAATCAGCCCCAGCATTTT

j_gene: TRBJ1-1
d_gene: NA
len: 15
abundance: NA
v_gene: TRBV3-1/TRBV3-2
CDR3aa: CASSQDLGAGTEAFF
CDR3nt: TGTGCCAGCAGCCAAGATCTGGGGGCCGGCACTGAAGCTTTCTTT

j_gene: TRBJ1-1
d_gene: NA
len: 15
abundance: few
v_gene: TRBV5-1
CDR3aa: CASSIGGLMNTEAFF
CDR3nt: TGCGCCAGCAGCATTGGAGGGCTCATGAACACTGAAGCTTTCTTT

j_gene: TRBJ2-2
d_gene: NA
len: 17
abundance: NA
v_gene: TRBV4-1
CDR3aa: CASSPDGVQRVTGELFF
CDR3nt: TGCGCCAGCAGCCCTGATGGGGTTCAGCGGGTAACCGGGGAGCTGTTTTTT

j_gene: TRBJ2-1
d_gene: NA
len: 15
abundance: NA
v_gene: TRBV7-2
CDR3aa: CASSLYTSLNNEQFF
CDR3nt: TGTGCCAGCAGCTTATATACTAGCTTAAACAATGAGCAGTTCTTC

j_gene: TRBJ2-7
d_gene: NA
len: 16
abundance: NA
v_gene: TRBV5-6
CDR3aa: CASRSGSLGVLVEQYF
CDR3nt: TGTGCCAGCAGATCAGGCAGTCTCGGGGTATTGGTCGAGCAGTACTTC

j_gene: TRBJ1-2
d_gene: TRBD1
len: 18
abundance: NA
v_gene: TRBV5-1
CDR3aa: CASSLDHSGPQGAYGYTF
CDR3nt: TGCGCCAGCAGCCTCGACCATTCTGGGCCACAGGGGGCGTATGGCTACACCTTC

j_gene: TRBJ1-4
d_gene: NA
len: 13
abundance: once
v_gene: TRBV5-4
CDR3aa: CASSFSRDEKLFF
CDR3nt: TGTGCCAGCAGCTTTAGCCGAGATGAAAAACTGTTTTTT